Listed below are T cell receptor beta chains from one sample, sequenced in a study of T cells of healthy individuals. TCRdb independently ran MiXCR on the 5' RACE reads; one entry per CDR3 protein. The table has 60,000 to 80,000 distinct CDR3 sequences, around 15% seen once. These receptors were taken from a human donor in good health. The CDR3 runs from the conserved cysteine through the conserved F or W. The order of the fields is J gene, V gene, D gene, clone size, CDR3 protein, CDR3 DNA. A D gene is named only where the DNA matches it firmly. For some rows the clone size is stated as once, few or many, or as a class when expanded; others skip it.

TRBJ2-2	TRBV23-1	TRBD2	NA	CASSQSGGRGTGELFF	TGCGCCAGCAGTCAATCCGGGGGGAGGGGCACCGGGGAGCTGTTTTTT
TRBJ1-2	TRBV19	NA	many	CASSFGGRNYGYTF	TGTGCCAGTAGTTTCGGGGGGCGAAACTATGGCTACACCTTC
TRBJ2-1	TRBV11-2	TRBD2	few	CASSFQRGNYNEQFF	TGTGCCAGCAGCTTCCAGCGGGGCAACTACAATGAGCAGTTCTTC
TRBJ2-5	TRBV13	NA	few	CASSLGDRQETQYF	TGTGCCAGCAGCTTAGGGGACAGACAAGAGACCCAGTACTTC
TRBJ2-7	TRBV7-3	NA	NA	CASSLGHLYEQYF	TGTGCCAGCAGCTTAGGACATTTATACGAGCAGTACTTC
TRBJ1-5	TRBV28	NA	many	CASSLTTGSWRDQPQHF	TGTGCCAGCAGTTTGACCACAGGGAGTTGGAGGGATCAGCCCCAGCATTTT
TRBJ1-1	TRBV5-1	NA	many	CASSLESNLNTEAFF	TGCGCCAGCAGCTTGGAGTCTAATCTGAACACTGAAGCTTTCTTT
TRBJ2-3	TRBV11-3	TRBD2	NA	CASSSREKDTDTQYF	TGTGCCAGCAGCTCGCGGGAGAAGGACACAGATACGCAGTATTTT
TRBJ2-7	TRBV6-2/TRBV6-3	NA	NA	CASTPRDEAYEQYF	TGTGCCAGCACCCCCCGGGACGAAGCCTACGAGCAGTACTTC
TRBJ1-5	TRBV5-1	NA	medium-sized	CASSPQIDSQNQPQHF	TGCGCCAGCAGCCCGCAAATCGACAGCCAGAATCAGCCCCAGCATTTT
TRBJ2-3	TRBV7-7	TRBD2	NA	CASSFGLAGPGDTQYF	TGTGCCAGCAGCTTCGGACTAGCGGGGCCGGGAGATACGCAGTATTTT
TRBJ1-1	TRBV6-1	NA	once	CASSGGTSMNTEAFF	TGTGCCAGCAGTGGGGGGACATCAATGAACACTGAAGCTTTCTTT
TRBJ1-5	TRBV21-1	NA	many	CASSKDRSRVSNQPQHF	TGTGCCAGCAGCAAAGATAGGAGCAGGGTGAGCAATCAGCCCCAGCATTTT
TRBJ1-3	TRBV9	NA	few	CASSVAPGVTTGNTIYF	TGTGCCAGCAGCGTAGCCCCAGGTGTAACTACGGGAAACACCATATATTTT
TRBJ1-2	TRBV29-1	TRBD1	many	CSVVRGTGRKDGYTF	TGCAGCGTTGTCCGGGGGACAGGAAGAAAAGATGGCTACACCTTC
TRBJ1-2	TRBV10-3	NA	NA	CAIRDLPTNGYTF	TGTGCCATCAGGGACTTGCCCACCAATGGCTACACCTTC
TRBJ1-2	TRBV4-2	TRBD1	NA	CASSQAGTGGRGYTF	TGTGCCAGCAGCCAAGCGGGGACAGGGGGGAGAGGCTACACCTTC
TRBJ1-6	TRBV12-3/TRBV12-4	NA	few	CASTLSSDSPLHF	TGTGCCAGCACGCTCTCTTCGGATTCACCCCTCCACTTT
TRBJ2-2	TRBV4-3	NA	NA	CASSQERVPGELFF	TGCGCCAGCAGCCAAGAAAGGGTCCCCGGGGAGCTGTTTTTT
TRBJ1-5	TRBV11-2	NA	few	CASSLESDNQPQHF	TGTGCCAGCAGCTTAGAGTCGGATAATCAGCCCCAGCATTTT
TRBJ2-1	TRBV20-1	TRBD1	many	CSARGDRGPNEQFF	TGCAGTGCTAGAGGCGACAGGGGGCCCAATGAGCAGTTCTTC
TRBJ2-5	TRBV4-2	NA	few	CASMASWGSQETQYF	TGTGCCAGCATGGCCTCATGGGGGTCCCAAGAGACCCAGTACTTC
TRBJ1-5	TRBV28	NA	NA	CASAGADIGNQPQHF	TGTGCCAGCGCAGGCGCAGATATAGGCAATCAGCCCCAGCATTTT
TRBJ1-1	TRBV7-6	NA	NA	CASSLVTRPTEAFF	TGTGCCAGCAGCTTAGTCACAAGGCCCACTGAAGCTTTCTTT
TRBJ2-1	TRBV3-1	TRBD2	many	CASSPPPGGPGNEQFF	TGTGCCAGCAGCCCTCCCCCGGGGGGGCCTGGGAATGAGCAGTTCTTC
TRBJ1-3	TRBV29-1	NA	few	CSATSSNTIYF	TGCAGCGCGACCTCGTCAAACACCATATATTTT
TRBJ1-2	TRBV28	NA	few	CASSPHSRGYGYTF	TGTGCCAGCAGCCCCCACAGTCGGGGCTATGGCTACACCTTC
TRBJ2-3	TRBV27	NA	many	CASSRDGPTDTQYF	TGTGCCAGCAGCCGGGACGGTCCCACAGATACGCAGTATTTT
TRBJ2-1	TRBV7-6	NA	many	CASSLTGGGFSNEQFF	TGTGCCAGCAGCTTGACTGGGGGTGGCTTCTCCAATGAGCAGTTCTTC
TRBJ2-1	TRBV7-9	TRBD2	few	CASSFTSGQYNEQFF	TGTGCCAGCAGCTTTACTAGCGGCCAATACAATGAGCAGTTCTTC
TRBJ2-3	TRBV11-2	NA	many	CASRPTTTVSTSTDTQYF	TGTGCCAGCAGACCAACAACCACCGTGTCAACTAGCACAGATACGCAGTATTTT
TRBJ2-3	TRBV4-1	TRBD1	few	CASSHPTGAYTDTQYF	TGCGCCAGCAGCCACCCGACAGGGGCTTACACAGATACGCAGTATTTT
TRBJ2-7	TRBV15	TRBD2	NA	CATSRARSSGGEEQYF	TGTGCCACCAGCAGAGCCCGTTCTAGCGGGGGTGAAGAGCAGTACTTC
TRBJ2-3	TRBV10-3	TRBD1	NA	CAISETGTANMPTDTQYF	TGTGCCATCAGTGAAACCGGGACAGCCAACATGCCCACAGATACGCAGTATTTT
TRBJ2-7	TRBV7-9	TRBD2	many	CASSRPGLIYEQYF	TGTGCCAGCAGCCGACCGGGACTAATATACGAGCAGTACTTC
TRBJ1-2	TRBV7-9	NA	few	CASSLRVYGYTF	TGTGCCAGCAGCTTGCGGGTCTATGGCTACACCTTC
TRBJ2-1	TRBV6-5	TRBD2	many	CASRDGLAGINEQFF	TGTGCCAGCAGGGACGGACTAGCGGGGATAAATGAGCAGTTCTTC
TRBJ1-2	TRBV30	NA	NA	CAWSVRNVGVYGYTF	TGTGCCTGGAGTGTACGGAACGTAGGGGTGTATGGCTACACCTTC
TRBJ2-2	TRBV25-1	NA	many	CASSGLASTGELFF	TGTGCCAGCAGTGGGCTAGCAAGCACCGGGGAGCTGTTTTTT
TRBJ2-3	TRBV9	TRBD2	many	CASSASSGTVVDTQYF	TGTGCCAGCAGCGCGTCTAGCGGGACGGTGGTGGATACGCAGTATTTT
TRBJ2-3	TRBV25-1	NA	NA	CASSPRGAFTDTQYF	TGTGCCAGCAGCCCCCGGGGGGCCTTCACAGATACGCAGTATTTT
TRBJ2-1	TRBV20-1	TRBD2	few	CSARDPQTSGISNEQFF	TGCAGTGCTAGAGATCCCCAAACTAGCGGGATATCAAATGAGCAGTTCTTC
TRBJ2-1	TRBV20-1	TRBD2	few	CSAPGTSGRGGNEQFF	TGCAGTGCTCCCGGGACTAGCGGGAGGGGAGGGAATGAGCAGTTCTTC
TRBJ2-1	TRBV20-1	TRBD2	few	CSARDPLAGAKDEQFF	TGCAGTGCTAGAGACCCCCTAGCGGGAGCTAAAGATGAGCAGTTCTTC
TRBJ2-3	TRBV20-1	NA	NA	CSATPGLSTDTQYF	TGCAGTGCAACCCCGGGACTCAGCACAGATACGCAGTATTTT
TRBJ2-1	TRBV6-2/TRBV6-3	NA	many	CASSYSQGPGREQFF	TGTGCCAGCAGTTACAGTCAGGGCCCAGGGCGCGAGCAGTTCTTC
TRBJ2-1	TRBV10-3	TRBD1	many	CAISESGQGASTNTYNEQFF	TGTGCCATCAGTGAGTCGGGACAGGGGGCTTCTACGAACACCTACAATGAGCAGTTCTTC
TRBJ2-3	TRBV10-3	TRBD2	NA	CAIGLAGEVGTDTQYF	TGTGCCATCGGACTAGCGGGGGAAGTAGGCACAGATACGCAGTATTTT
TRBJ2-1	TRBV9	TRBD2	NA	CASSVAWAGGGYNEQFF	TGTGCCAGCAGCGTAGCTTGGGCGGGAGGGGGATACAATGAGCAGTTCTTC
TRBJ2-5	TRBV7-2	TRBD2	NA	CASSSLSGSKSETQYF	TGTGCCAGCAGCTCGTTAAGCGGGAGTAAGAGTGAGACCCAGTACTTC
TRBJ1-2	TRBV27	NA	NA	CASSDRWGPSYTF	TGTGCCAGCAGCGACCGGTGGGGGCCAAGCTACACCTTC